This T cell receptor beta chain was sequenced during a study of CD8 T cells in Susac syndrome. The V gene lost 6 bases and the J gene lost 4 bases, with 16 bases spanning the gap. The CDR3 runs to 16 residues. Random hexamers were used to reverse transcribe the RNA input (0.5 to 1 ug). Via MiXCR, TCRdb re-called the immunoSEQ multiplex PCR reads, giving one row per CDR3 protein. The sample contains under 80,000 distinct CDR3 sequences, more than 85% of which appear only once. Sequencing used CD4+ T cells from PBMCs. The TCR comes from a human donor with Susac syndrome. This chain links TRBV12-3 or TRBV12-4 with TRBJ2-6; maybe TRBD1 (5 bases). In DNA, the CDR3 is TGTGCCAGCAGCGTGTTCAGGGCTTCAGGGGCCAACGTCCTGACTTTC. The encoded protein is CASSVFRASGANVLTF.